This TCR beta chain was sequenced in a study of blood T cell repertoires in COVID-19. Whole-study context: Donors in the United States, Italy and Spain gave samples during acute or convalescent COVID-19. In each case, the material was cDNA or gDNA derived from T cells, B-cell-depleted T cells, or PBMCs.

How the authors handled the data: Estimates of nucleated cell counts were drawn from the amplification of reference gene primers. Produced via immunoSEQ multiplex PCR; TCRdb's table is partial and in-frame only. From that table come the V and J calls and clone size; the DNA was used to work out D and trimming. The repertoire consists of fewer than 130,000 clones, with about 80% occurring once and the leading ten covering 15% to 20%. The CDR3 extends over 17 amino acids. Germline V gives CDR1 SEHNR, CDR2 FQNEAQ (reference sequence). Unmatched junction bases numbered 11, after V lost 1 base and J lost 4 bases.

The chain links TRBV7-9 to TRBJ2-5; TRBD1 agrees at 8 bases. The material sequenced was peripheral blood. The clonotype comes from a woman of 80 years or more with active or convalescent COVID-19. In DNA form, the CDR3 reads TGTGCCAGCAGCTTAGAGGCGACAGGGGTCACAGGAGAGACCCAGTACTTC. This sequence encodes CASSLEATGVTGETQYF.